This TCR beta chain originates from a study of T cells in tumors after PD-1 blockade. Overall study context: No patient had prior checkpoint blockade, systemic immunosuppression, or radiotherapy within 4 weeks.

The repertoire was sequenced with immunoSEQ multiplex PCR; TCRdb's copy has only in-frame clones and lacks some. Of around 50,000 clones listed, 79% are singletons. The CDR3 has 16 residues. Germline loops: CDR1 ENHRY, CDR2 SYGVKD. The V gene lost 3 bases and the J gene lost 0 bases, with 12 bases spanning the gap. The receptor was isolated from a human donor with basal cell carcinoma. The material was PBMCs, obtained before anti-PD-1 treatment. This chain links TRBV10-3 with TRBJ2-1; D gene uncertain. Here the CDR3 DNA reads TGTGCCATCAGTGACCCCAAATTGAGCTCCTACAATGAGCAGTTCTTC. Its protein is CAISDPKLSSYNEQFF.